The 20 T cell receptor beta chains reported below all come from one sample, sequenced in a study of T cell responses to AZD1222 COVID-19 vaccine. Sequencing used immunoSEQ multiplex PCR; TCRdb keeps in-frame clones, though not all of them. The repertoire holds about 92,000 clones, with over 80% as singletons. The sample here was peripheral blood, taken on day 0 of AZD1222 vaccination. These receptors came from an adult in good health.

V is TRBV5-1 and J is TRBJ2-7, with 9 bases lining up with TRBD1. The CDR3 consists of 15 residues. The V and J ends lost 0 bases and 8 bases, in that order; junction bases with no gene match: 9. Germline-derived CDR1 and CDR2 are SGHRS and YFSETQ. The CDR3 DNA reads TGCGCCAGCAGCTTGGCCGGGACAGGGCGCTCCCAGCAGTACTTC. Amino acid sequence: CASSLAGTGRSQQYF.

The chain carries TRBV5-1 and TRBJ2-2; unclear D gene. The CDR3 sequence is 13 residues long. Germline V CDR1 and CDR2: SGHRS, YFSETQ. Trimming removed 4 bases at V and 8 bases at J, with 12 bases between. DNA of the CDR3: TGCGCCAGCAGCCCCCCGAGTATGGGGGAGCTGTTTTTT. Translation: CASSPPSMGELFF.

The CDR3 reads CASRTGLNTEAFF. CDR3 sequence (DNA): TGTGCCAGCAGAACAGGGTTGAACACTGAAGCTTTCTTT. V usage is TRBV2 and J usage is TRBJ1-1; weak D call: TRBD1 (6 bases). Trimming removed 6 bases at V and 0 bases at J, with 8 bases between. Germline loops: CDR1 SNHLY, CDR2 FYNNEI. This CDR3 comprises 13 residues.

The chain joins TRBV6-5 to TRBJ1-2; TRBD1 might be the D (5 bases). The CDR3 contains 14 residues. V lost 6 bases and J 2 bases, leaving 13 bases between the germline ends. Germline V gene lookup returns CDR1 MNHEY and CDR2 SVGAGI. The CDR3 coding sequence is TGTGCCAGCAGGACTTCCGGGACCAACTATGGCTACACCTTC. Residues: CASRTSGTNYGYTF.

CDR3: CASSLGGQGASNEQYF. CDR3 sequence (DNA): TGTGCCAGCAGCTTAGGGGGACAGGGGGCGTCAAACGAGCAGTACTTC. V gene TRBV7-8 combines with J gene TRBJ2-7, with 12 nucleotides matching TRBD1. Germline CDR1 SGHVS, CDR2 FQNEAQ. This CDR3 has 16 amino acids. Losses at the gene ends were 1 base for V and 5 bases for J; bases not matched to a gene: 6. The whole variable domain, remainder taken from reference TRBV7-8 and TRBJ2-7, is GAGVSQSPRYKVAKRGQDVALRCDPISGHVSLFWYQQALGQGPEFLTYFQNEAQLDKSGLPSDRFFAERPEGSVSTLKIQRTQQEDSAVYLCASSLGGQGASNEQYFGPGTRLTVT.

CDR3 region: CASSYLGLAGEDEQYF. The CDR3 nucleotides read TGTGCCAGCAGTTACCTCGGACTAGCGGGAGAGGACGAGCAGTACTTC. The chain combines TRBV6-5 with TRBJ2-7; TRBD2 aligns across 13 bases. This CDR3 region has 16 residues. CDR1 is MNHEY, CDR2 SVGAGI, per germline. V shed 2 bases, J shed 5 bases, and the junction held 6 bases outside the gene matches.

This chain joins TRBV7-9 and TRBJ2-3; 7 nucleotides match TRBD1. The CDR3 has 15 amino acids. V trimming: 8 bases; J trimming: 0 bases; junction bases outside the gene matches: 8. Germline V gives CDR1 SEHNR, CDR2 FQNEAQ (reference sequence). In DNA, the CDR3 is TGTGCCAGCGTACCGGGACAGCTTAGCACAGATACGCAGTATTTT. As protein: CASVPGQLSTDTQYF.

This clone is a singleton in its sample. The chain recombines TRBV19 with TRBJ2-3, with D maybe TRBD2 (5 bases). The CDR3 is 11 amino acids. Germline values: CDR1 LNHDA, CDR2 SQIVND (reference sequence). The CDR3 loop reads CVASSTDTQYF. The CDR3 DNA sequence: TGTGTAGCGTCTAGCACAGATACGCAGTATTTT.

This clone was detected once. The gene calls are TRBV13 and TRBJ1-3; D ambiguous. Germline V gives CDR1 PRHDT, CDR2 FYEKMQ (reference sequence). Trimming left V 3 bases short and J 0 bases short, with 6 bases between. CDR3 length equals 14 residues. Here the CDR3 reads CASSFPASGNTIYF. The CDR3 DNA is TGTGCCAGCAGCTTCCCAGCCTCTGGAAACACCATATATTTT.

This chain joins TRBV28 and TRBJ1-6; a weak D match, TRBD1 (5 bases). This CDR3 is 15 amino acids long. Germline assignment: CDR1 MDHEN and CDR2 SYDVKM. The V end lost 3 bases, the J end lost 8 bases, and 14 bases lay between the germline ends. The CDR3 loop is CASSFGSAGDSPLHF. Written as DNA, the CDR3 is TGTGCCAGCAGTTTCGGGAGCGCGGGGGATTCACCCCTCCACTTT.

The chain joins TRBV28 to TRBJ1-1; the D gene is possibly TRBD1 (6 bases). CDR3 length: 17 residues. The germline gives CDR1 MDHEN, CDR2 SYDVKM. Trimming removed 7 bases at V and 6 bases at J, with 27 bases between. The CDR3, as DNA: TGTGCCAGCACCGTCCCCCCCGGGGAAGGGGGGGAGGCTGAAGCTTTCTTT. This codes for CASTVPPGEGGEAEAFF.

This clone occurred a few times. V is TRBV13 and J is TRBJ1-1, with 9 bases lining up with TRBD1. The CDR3 is 18 amino acids. With 5 bases clipped from V and 1 base from J, the junction kept 14 bases outside the gene matches. The germline V gene has CDR1 PRHDT and CDR2 FYEKMQ (reference sequence). Here the CDR3 reads CASSTRDRAGSANTEAFF. The CDR3 nucleotides read TGTGCCAGCAGCACCAGGGACAGGGCTGGTTCAGCGAACACTGAAGCTTTCTTT.

The chain joins TRBV2 to TRBJ2-4, with 8 nucleotides matching TRBD1. The CDR3 consists of 15 residues. Unmatched junction bases numbered 7, after V lost 5 bases and J lost 4 bases. Looked up from germline, CDR1 is SNHLY and CDR2 is FYNNEI. The CDR3 DNA sequence: TGTGCCAGCAGTCAACAGGGGGTAGCTAAAAACATTCAGTACTTC. Translated, it gives CASSQQGVAKNIQYF.

The V gene is TRBV7-3, the J gene TRBJ1-1, with D hard to call. V was trimmed by 4 bases and J by 1 base, leaving 13 bases between them. The length of the CDR3 is 15 residues. Germline assignment: CDR1 SGHTA and CDR2 FQGTGA. CDR3 amino acids: CASSSNMGQNTEAFF. The CDR3 DNA sequence: TGTGCCAGCAGCTCAAATATGGGCCAGAACACTGAAGCTTTCTTT.

The V gene is TRBV18, the J gene TRBJ1-3, with 9 bases lining up with TRBD1. Germline V gives CDR1 KGHSH, CDR2 LQKENI. The CDR3 loop spans 16 amino acids. The V gene end was trimmed by 6 bases and the J gene end by 0 bases; junction bases not matched to a gene: 6. As DNA, the CDR3 is TGTGCCAGCTCTCTTGGGACAGGGCGCTCTGGAAACACCATATATTTT. It translates to CASSLGTGRSGNTIYF.

This chain uses TRBV6-5 with TRBJ1-2; 8 bases are a match to TRBD1. Germline CDR1 MNHEY, CDR2 SVGAGI. This CDR3 has 13 residues. V shed 6 bases and J 5 bases; nucleotides not matched to a gene: 5. Here the CDR3 reads CASRPGGVYGYTF. The CDR3 DNA reads TGTGCCAGCAGGCCAGGGGGCGTTTATGGCTACACCTTC.

CDR3 coding DNA: TGTGCCAGCAGTGAGGGGGAGTACAATGAGCAGTTCTTC. Its protein is CASSEGEYNEQFF. This sequence joins TRBV6-4 and TRBJ2-1, with D perhaps given as TRBD1 or TRBD2 (5 bases each). CDR1 MRHNA and CDR2 SNTAGT come from the germline V gene. The CDR3 is 13 amino acids. V was trimmed by 3 bases and J by 4 bases, leaving 7 bases between them.

The CDR3 DNA follows: TGTGCCAGCAGTGAAGAACAGGGCCTAGCTGAAGCTTTCTTT. Translation gives CASSEEQGLAEAFF. The chain recombines TRBV2 with TRBJ1-1; a possible D gene is TRBD1 (6 bases). In germline, CDR1 is SNHLY, CDR2 FYNNEI. This CDR3 is 14 amino acids long. Trimming removed 1 base from V and 6 bases from J, with 12 bases in between.

The chain is built from TRBV28 and TRBJ1-2; 7 bases fit TRBD1. The CDR3 loop spans 13 amino acids. Germline values: CDR1 MDHEN, CDR2 SYDVKM. Losses at the gene ends were 6 bases for V and 3 bases for J; bases not matched to a gene: 4. The CDR3 here is CASRSGTDYGYTF. CDR3 DNA: TGTGCCAGCAGGTCCGGGACAGACTATGGCTACACCTTC.

In its sample, this clone was seen once. This sequence joins TRBV20-1 and TRBJ1-3; D perhaps matches TRBD1 (6 bases). The CDR3 is made up of 15 amino acids. V dropped 3 bases and J dropped 2 bases, with 14 bases sitting between them. Per germline, CDR1 DFQATT and CDR2 SNEGSKA (reference sequence). Written as DNA, the CDR3 is TGCAGTGCTAGTCGTCAGGGGTCCACTGGAAACACCATATATTTT. Its translation: CSASRQGSTGNTIYF.